A single sample is the source of the 21 T cell receptor beta chains below, sequenced in a study of blood T cell repertoires in COVID-19. TCRdb's copy holds only in-frame clones and misses some; the assay was immunoSEQ multiplex PCR. The sample yields roughly 61,000 clones, under 80% seen once. The source material was PBMCs or T cells enriched from blood (not recorded which). Every receptor here comes from a woman aged 55-69 years who had been exposed to COVID-19.

This chain uses TRBV9 with TRBJ2-2, with TRBD2 matching over 7 bases. The junction had 6 bases not matched to a gene; V was cut back by 3 bases and J by 7 bases. In germline, CDR1 is SGDLS, CDR2 YYNGEE. The CDR3 sequence is 14 residues long. The CDR3 DNA reads as TGTGCCAGCAGCGCAGCGGGGCTGGGCGGGGAGCTGTTTTTT. Translation gives CASSAAGLGGELFF.

Comment on this clone: A junction boundary mismatches the germline segment, possibly from a read error. The rearrangement links TRBV6-5 to TRBJ2-1; 11 bases map to TRBD2. Germline CDR1 MNHEY, CDR2 SVGAGI. The CDR3 sequence is 12 residues long. CDR3 in amino acids: CASGRRYNEQFF. In DNA, the CDR3 is TGCGCTAGCGGGAGGAGGTACAATGAGCAGTTCTTC.

This rearrangement joins TRBV19 to TRBJ2-3; a possible D gene is TRBD1 (6 bases). This CDR3 spans 13 amino acids. V was trimmed by 4 bases and J by 5 bases, leaving 10 bases between them. The germline CDR1 and CDR2 sequences are LNHDA and SQIVND (reference sequence). Here the CDR3 reads CASSTRGKDTQYF. The CDR3 bases are TGTGCCAGTAGTACCAGGGGTAAAGATACGCAGTATTTT.

V and J are TRBV28 and TRBJ1-2, with a weak D call TRBD1 (5 bases). Trimming shortened V by 7 bases and J by 2 bases, and 23 bases separated the two germline ends. The CDR3 totals 17 residues. CDR1 MDHEN and CDR2 SYDVKM come from the germline V gene. The CDR3 loop reads CASTPDVGRPTNYGYTF. The CDR3 DNA reads as TGTGCCAGCACCCCTGACGTGGGGCGCCCCACCAACTATGGCTACACCTTC.

This rearrangement joins TRBV20-1 to TRBJ1-2, with no clear D. V lost 4 bases and J lost 6, with 9 bases in between. CDR1 DFQATT and CDR2 SNEGSKA come from the germline V gene (reference sequence). The CDR3 runs to 11 residues. CDR3 sequence reads: CSAKLRNGYTF. In DNA form, the CDR3 reads TGCAGTGCTAAACTCAGGAATGGCTACACCTTC.

The chain carries TRBV12-3 or TRBV12-4 and TRBJ2-3; D unclear. The V gene lost 3 bases and the J gene lost 2 bases, with 6 bases spanning the gap. The CDR3 has 13 residues. This chain's CDR3 is CASSFVNTDTQYF. The CDR3 DNA reads as TGTGCCAGCAGTTTTGTCAACACAGATACGCAGTATTTT.

This chain connects TRBV28 to TRBJ2-5, with a weak D call TRBD1 (5 bases). CDR1 is MDHEN, CDR2 SYDVKM, per germline. V shed 7 bases and J shed 5 bases, with 14 bases lying between them. The CDR3 is made up of 13 amino acids. CDR3 in DNA: TGTGCCAGCAATAGTCAGGGCCGGGAGACCCAGTACTTC. Translation gives CASNSQGRETQYF.

This chain uses TRBV11-2 with TRBJ1-3; 7 bases are shared with TRBD1. Trimming took 4 bases from V and 0 from J; bases not matched to a gene: 9. Germline CDR1 and CDR2: SGHAT and FQNNGV. This CDR3 is built from 17 residues. The CDR3 protein is CASSYRDSPLSGNTIYF. CDR3 in DNA: TGTGCCAGCAGCTACCGGGACAGCCCGCTCTCTGGAAACACCATATATTTT.

In its sample, this clone was seen a few times. The V call is TRBV4-2, the J call TRBJ1-1; D is unclear. This CDR3 comprises 17 residues. Deletions cut 0 bases from V and 3 bases from J, with 17 bases between. CDR1 LGHNA and CDR2 YNFKEQ come from the germline V gene. This CDR3 reads CASSQESGGKRDTEAFF. The CDR3 DNA follows: TGTGCCAGCAGCCAAGAAAGTGGCGGAAAGCGAGACACTGAAGCTTTCTTT.

Only a few counts were recorded for this clone. V is TRBV11-3 and J is TRBJ2-1; weak D call: TRBD2 (6 bases). V dropped 3 bases and J dropped 7 bases, with 16 bases sitting between them. The germline V gene has CDR1 SGHNT and CDR2 YENEEA. The CDR3 totals 15 residues. The CDR3 here is CASSFSPGSQNEQFF. The CDR3, as DNA: TGTGCCAGCAGCTTCTCCCCCGGGAGTCAGAATGAGCAGTTCTTC.

This chain links TRBV14 with TRBJ1-1; 10 bases map to TRBD1. CDR1 and CDR2 (germline): SGHDN, FVKESK. The CDR3 is made up of 15 amino acids. Losses at the gene ends were 1 base for V and 7 bases for J; bases not matched to a gene: 6. The CDR3 loop is CASSQVGQGYSEAFF. In DNA, the CDR3 is TGTGCCAGCAGCCAAGTGGGACAGGGGTATAGTGAAGCTTTCTTT.

The chain uses TRBV3-1 (or the pseudogene TRBV3-2) and TRBJ1-1; no firm D call. In germline, CDR1 is LGHDT, CDR2 YNNKEL (reference sequence). This CDR3 is 15 amino acids long. V lost 1 base and J lost 0, with 9 bases in between. The CDR3 loop reads CASSQGAGMNTEAFF. DNA of the CDR3: TGTGCCAGCAGCCAAGGAGCCGGGATGAACACTGAAGCTTTCTTT.

The chain is built from TRBV7-8 and TRBJ1-5; the D gene is possibly TRBD1 (6 bases). V was pared by 4 bases and J by 1 base, with 14 bases between. This CDR3 is built from 16 residues. Looked up from germline, CDR1 is SGHVS and CDR2 is FQNEAQ. Written as DNA, the CDR3 is TGTGCCAGCAGCTACGACAGGAATCCGAGCAATCAGCCCCAGCATTTT. Residues: CASSYDRNPSNQPQHF.

V and J are TRBV18 and TRBJ2-7; no firm D call. Trimming removed 4 bases from V and 5 bases from J, with 12 bases in between. Germline V gives CDR1 KGHSH, CDR2 LQKENI. The CDR3 sequence is 13 residues long. CDR3 bases: TGTGCCAGCTCACTTTCTCCCCGTGACGAGCAGTACTTC. It codes for CASSLSPRDEQYF.

In DNA, the CDR3 is TGTGCCAGTAGTATACCCGGGACAGGGGTTCTGCCCCAGCATTTT. The encoded protein is CASSIPGTGVLPQHF. The rearrangement uses TRBV19 and TRBJ1-5, with 10 bases that match TRBD1. Germline V gene lookup returns CDR1 LNHDA and CDR2 SQIVND (reference sequence). This CDR3 contains 15 residues. The ends lost 2 bases at V and 9 bases at J; junction bases unmatched: 7.

The J gene is TRBJ1-1, the V gene TRBV6-5; D is uncertain. The V end was cut by 5 bases, the J end by 1 base, with 14 bases between. This CDR3 has 15 residues. Germline values: CDR1 MNHEY, CDR2 SVGAGI. The DNA of the CDR3 is TGTGCCAGCAGTCCCCTAGGTAGGAAGAACACTGAAGCTTTCTTT. Protein product: CASSPLGRKNTEAFF.

The CDR3 nucleotides read TGTGCTTCTTGGCCCGGGGAGCTGTTTTTT. It translates to CASWPGELFF. The chain uses TRBV28 and TRBJ2-2, with unresolved D. The CDR3 is 10 amino acids. Germline V gene lookup returns CDR1 MDHEN and CDR2 SYDVKM.

The chain couples TRBV9 to TRBJ2-2, with D possibly being TRBD1 (5 bases). Germline-derived CDR1 and CDR2 are SGDLS and YYNGEE. This CDR3 contains 14 residues. With 1 base removed from V and 2 bases from J, the gap between germline ends came to 6 bases. CDR3: CASSVRTNTGELFF. As DNA, the CDR3 is TGTGCCAGCAGCGTAAGGACAAACACCGGGGAGCTGTTTTTT.

The chain employs TRBV14 and TRBJ2-5; no clear D. V lost 2 bases and J lost 0, with 10 bases in between. Germline V gene lookup returns CDR1 SGHDN and CDR2 FVKESK. The CDR3 has 15 residues. CDR3 sequence reads: CASSQRILNQETQYF. The CDR3, as DNA: TGTGCCAGCAGCCAACGTATACTGAACCAAGAGACCCAGTACTTC.

This clone occurred a few times. The gene calls are TRBV7-3 and TRBJ1-2, with D possibly being TRBD1 (6 bases). The ends were cut back, 4 bases at V and 4 bases at J, with 13 bases in the middle. The germline gives CDR1 SGHTA, CDR2 FQGTGA. There are 14 residues in the CDR3. CDR3 in DNA: TGTGCCAGCAGCTGGGACACGAGGGGCTATGGCTACACCTTC. This codes for CASSWDTRGYGYTF.

This clone was found a few times. The chain is built from TRBV19 and TRBJ1-1, with D tentatively TRBD1 (6 bases). The CDR3 length is 15 residues. Per the germline V gene, CDR1 is LNHDA and CDR2 is SQIVND (reference sequence). V was trimmed by 7 bases and J by 1 base, leaving 16 bases between them. The CDR3 here is CASTSRAGANTEAFF. The CDR3 nucleotides read TGTGCCAGTACCTCTAGGGCAGGGGCGAACACTGAAGCTTTCTTT.